One sample yielded the 5 T cell receptor beta chains listed below, sequenced in a study of shared clonotypes between healthy human individuals. Only in-frame clones appear in the TCRdb table, and some are missing; sequencing was by immunoSEQ multiplex PCR. The repertoire holds about 490,000 clones, with 76% as singletons. Source material: PBMCs. The source of these receptors is a middle-aged woman in good health. Some clones in this sample may be carry-over from other donors' samples.

To note about this clone: Distinct nucleotide sequences in the sample also encode this CDR3. The V call is TRBV5-6, the J call TRBJ2-6; the D is unclear. Germline CDR1 is SGHDT and CDR2 is YYEEEE. The CDR3 sequence is 15 residues long. V dropped 0 bases and J dropped 1 base, with 5 bases sitting between them. CDR3: CASSLGASGANVLTF. The DNA for the CDR3 is TGTGCCAGCAGCTTGGGGGCGTCTGGGGCCAACGTCCTGACTTTC.

The rearrangement joins TRBV6-1 to TRBJ1-5, with D uncertain. The V end lost 1 base, the J end lost 0 bases, and 10 bases lay between the germline ends. The CDR3 is 16 amino acids. CDR1 is MNHNS and CDR2 is SASEGT in the germline V gene. Here the CDR3 reads CASSEERNYSNQPQHF. CDR3 DNA sequence: TGTGCCAGCAGTGAAGAGCGGAACTATAGCAATCAGCCCCAGCATTTT.

The chain uses TRBV19 and TRBJ1-1; D possibly corresponds to TRBD1 (5 bases). The ends were cut back, 4 bases at V and 1 base at J, with 16 bases in the middle. Looked up from germline, CDR1 is LNHDA and CDR2 is SQIVND (reference sequence). The CDR3 is 16 amino acids. CDR3 region: CASSTPTRQRNTEAFF. DNA of the CDR3: TGTGCCAGTAGTACACCCACCCGACAGAGGAACACTGAAGCTTTCTTT.

V is TRBV28 and J is TRBJ2-7; D is possibly TRBD1 (6 bases). In germline, CDR1 is MDHEN, CDR2 SYDVKM. The CDR3 length is 12 residues. The V and J ends lost 3 bases and 8 bases respectively, with 11 bases between them. The CDR3 loop is CASSFRRGKQYF. The DNA for the CDR3 is TGTGCCAGCAGTTTTCGCAGGGGAAAGCAGTACTTC. Combining the CDR3 with reference TRBV28 and TRBJ2-7 gives the whole variable domain DVKVTQSSRYLVKRTGEKVFLECVQDMDHENMFWYRQDPGLGLRLIYFSYDVKMKEKGDIPEGYSVSREKKERFSLILESASTNQTSMYLCASSFRRGKQYFGPGTRLTVT.

The V call is TRBV11-2, the J call TRBJ1-3; D is unclear. Germline V gives CDR1 SGHAT, CDR2 FQNNGV. This CDR3 region has 15 residues. The ends were cut back, 1 base at V and 0 bases at J, with 7 bases in the middle. The CDR3 sequence: CASSLVRSSGNTIYF. For the CDR3, the DNA is TGTGCCAGCAGCTTAGTAAGATCCTCTGGAAACACCATATATTTT.